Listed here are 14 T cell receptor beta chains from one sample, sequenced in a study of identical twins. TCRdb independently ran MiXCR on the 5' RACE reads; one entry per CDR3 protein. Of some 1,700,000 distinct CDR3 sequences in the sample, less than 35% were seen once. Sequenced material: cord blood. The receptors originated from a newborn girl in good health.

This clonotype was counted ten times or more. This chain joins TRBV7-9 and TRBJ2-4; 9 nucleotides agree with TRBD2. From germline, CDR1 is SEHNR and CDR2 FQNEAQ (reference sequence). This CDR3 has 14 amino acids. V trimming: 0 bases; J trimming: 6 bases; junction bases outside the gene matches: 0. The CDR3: CASSLASGRNIQYF. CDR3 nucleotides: TGTGCCAGCAGCTTAGCTAGCGGGAGAAACATTCAGTACTTC.

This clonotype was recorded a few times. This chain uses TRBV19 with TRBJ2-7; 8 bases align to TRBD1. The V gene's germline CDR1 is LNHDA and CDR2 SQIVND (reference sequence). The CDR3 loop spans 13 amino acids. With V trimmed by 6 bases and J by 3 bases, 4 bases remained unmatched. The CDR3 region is CASSEDRDYEQYF. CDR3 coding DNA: TGTGCCAGTAGCGAGGACAGGGACTACGAGCAGTACTTC.

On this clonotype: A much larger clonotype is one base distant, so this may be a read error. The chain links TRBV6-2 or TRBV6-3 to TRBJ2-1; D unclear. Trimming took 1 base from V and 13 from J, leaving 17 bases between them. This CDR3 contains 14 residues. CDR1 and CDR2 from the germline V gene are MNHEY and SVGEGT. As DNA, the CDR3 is TGTGCCAGCAGTTACTATTCCTCCCCAGAGACCCAGTTCTTC. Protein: CASSYYSSPETQFF.

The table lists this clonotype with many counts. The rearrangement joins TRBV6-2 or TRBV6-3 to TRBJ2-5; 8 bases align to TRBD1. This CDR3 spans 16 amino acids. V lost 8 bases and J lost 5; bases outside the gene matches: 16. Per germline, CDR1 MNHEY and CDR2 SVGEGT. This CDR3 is CASRTSDRGLRETQYF. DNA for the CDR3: TGTGCCAGCCGAACATCCGACAGGGGCCTTCGTGAGACCCAGTACTTC.

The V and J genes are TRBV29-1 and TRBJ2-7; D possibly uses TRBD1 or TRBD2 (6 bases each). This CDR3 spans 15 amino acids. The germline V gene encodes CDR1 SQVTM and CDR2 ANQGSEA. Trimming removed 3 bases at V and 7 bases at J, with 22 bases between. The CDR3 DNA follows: TGCAGCGTTGATAGGGGGGCGCTTAGTTACAATGAGCAGTACTTC. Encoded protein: CSVDRGALSYNEQYF.

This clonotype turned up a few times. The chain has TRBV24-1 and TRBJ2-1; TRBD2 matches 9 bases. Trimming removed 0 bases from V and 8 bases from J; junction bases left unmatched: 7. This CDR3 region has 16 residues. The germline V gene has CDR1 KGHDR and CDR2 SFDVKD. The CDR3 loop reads CATSDLEASGKHEQFF. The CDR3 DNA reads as TGTGCCACCAGTGATTTGGAGGCTAGCGGGAAACATGAGCAGTTCTTC.

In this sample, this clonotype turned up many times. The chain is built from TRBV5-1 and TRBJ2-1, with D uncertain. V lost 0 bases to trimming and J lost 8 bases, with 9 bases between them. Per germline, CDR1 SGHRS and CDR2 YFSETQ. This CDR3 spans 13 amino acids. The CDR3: CASSLAPPDEQFF. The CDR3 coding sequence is TGCGCCAGCAGCTTGGCCCCGCCGGATGAGCAGTTCTTC.

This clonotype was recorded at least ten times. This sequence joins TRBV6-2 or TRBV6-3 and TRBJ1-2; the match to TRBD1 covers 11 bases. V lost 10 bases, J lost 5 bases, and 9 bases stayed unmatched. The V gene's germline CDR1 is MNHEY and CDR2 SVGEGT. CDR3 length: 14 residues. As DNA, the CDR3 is TGTGCCACCCTCCGGACAGGGGGCAGATATGGCTACACCTTC. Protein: CATLRTGGRYGYTF.

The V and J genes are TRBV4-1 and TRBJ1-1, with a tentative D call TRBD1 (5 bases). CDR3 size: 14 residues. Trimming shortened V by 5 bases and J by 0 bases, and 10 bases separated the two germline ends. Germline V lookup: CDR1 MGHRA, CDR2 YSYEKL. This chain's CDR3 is CASSATAMNTEAFF. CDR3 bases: TGCGCCAGCAGCGCGACAGCCATGAACACTGAAGCTTTCTTT.

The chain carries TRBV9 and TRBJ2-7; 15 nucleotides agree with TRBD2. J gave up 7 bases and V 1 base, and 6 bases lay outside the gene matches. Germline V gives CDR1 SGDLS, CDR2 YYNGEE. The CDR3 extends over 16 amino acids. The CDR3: CASSVRTSGGVHEQYF. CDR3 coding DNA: TGTGCCAGCAGCGTAAGGACTAGCGGGGGGGTGCATGAGCAGTACTTC.

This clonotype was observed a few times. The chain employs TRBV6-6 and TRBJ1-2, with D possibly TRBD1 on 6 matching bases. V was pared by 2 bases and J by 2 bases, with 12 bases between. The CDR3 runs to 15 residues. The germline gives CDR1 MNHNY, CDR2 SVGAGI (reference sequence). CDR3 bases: TGTGCCAGCAGTTACAACGGGGGGCGCAACTATGGCTACACCTTC. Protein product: CASSYNGGRNYGYTF.

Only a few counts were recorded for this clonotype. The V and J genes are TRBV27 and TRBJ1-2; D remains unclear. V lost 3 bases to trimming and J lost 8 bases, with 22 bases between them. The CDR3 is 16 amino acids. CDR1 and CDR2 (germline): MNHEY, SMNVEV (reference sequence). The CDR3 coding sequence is TGTGCCAGCAGTTTCCTCTCCGGTGGCGGTGCCACCGGCTACACCTTC. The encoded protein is CASSFLSGGGATGYTF.

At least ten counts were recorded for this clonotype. The CDR3 coding sequence is TGTGCCAGCAGCTTAGAAAGGGTCTATGGCTACACCTTC. The encoded protein is CASSLERVYGYTF. The chain carries TRBV7-2 and TRBJ1-2; D unresolved. Trimming took off 1 base at V and 4 bases at J, with 7 bases between the two ends. The CDR3 covers 13 residues. Germline assignment: CDR1 SGHTA and CDR2 FQGNSA.

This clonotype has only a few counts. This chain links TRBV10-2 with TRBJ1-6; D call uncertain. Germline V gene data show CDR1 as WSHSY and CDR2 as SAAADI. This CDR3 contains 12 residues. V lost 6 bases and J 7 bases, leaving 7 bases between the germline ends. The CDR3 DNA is TGCGCCAGCAGGGACCTCAATTCACCCCTCCACTTT. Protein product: CASRDLNSPLHF.